This T cell receptor (beta chain) appears in the sequencing data of a study of cytomegalovirus exposure and HLA in healthy donors. Background on the study: A subsequent analysis stated that the 120 or so validation repertoires were run on the same platform as the roughly 670 first-cohort repertoires.

Remarks on this clone: Its antigen is unidentified. Additional DNA sequences in this sample encode the identical CDR3.

The assay was immunoSEQ multiplex PCR, and TCRdb's table has in-frame clones only and misses some. The sample lists roughly 280,000 clones, 70% to 90% seen once, with roughly 1% in the top ten. Study results and caveats: Reports described diagnosis of cytomegalovirus status by the classifier as highly specific and sensitive.

The ends lost 7 bases at V and 5 bases at J; junction bases unmatched: 4. Germline CDR1 is SGDLS and CDR2 is YYNGEE. The CDR3 is 13 residues long. The approximately 120-subject validation cohort, separate from the roughly 700-subject first cohort, included the donors. Material: PBMCs. V is TRBV9 and J is TRBJ1-1, with 11 bases identical to TRBD1. The receptor comes from a woman aged 18-29 years in good health and CMV-seronegative. For the CDR3, the DNA is TGTGCCAGCCGGGACAGGGGGAATACTGAAGCTTTCTTT. This encodes CASRDRGNTEAFF. Using reference TRBV9 and TRBJ1-1 for the parts outside the CDR3, the full variable domain is DSGVTQTPKHLITATGQRVTLRCSPRSGDLSVYWYQQSLDQGLQFLIQYYNGEERAKGNILERFSAQQFPDLHSELNLSSLELGDSALYFCASRDRGNTEAFFGQGTRLTVV.